This TCR beta chain was recorded in a study of shared clonotypes between healthy human individuals (dated by TCRdb to 2020 to 2022). Regarding the study in general: The cohort comprised a couple of women and a few men aged 18 to 49 years. For each donor, CD4 naive and CD4 memory were each given three plates, CD8 naive was given two plates, and CD8 memory was given one plate. To estimate repertoire size and how much clonotype sharing occurs between individuals, the study deeply sequenced the blood TCR repertoires of about five healthy adults. To increase sequencing depth and limit assay-specific biases, different laboratories used diverse techniques to prepare libraries and sequence TCR repertoires. Per donor, leukapheresis produced somewhere between about 0.9 and 9.5 billion PBMCs.

For the CD8 naive samples, CD45RO-negative cells were positively selected for CCR7, yielding a CD45RA+CCR7+ population from which TemRA cells were excluded. The donors were healthy, HIV-negative adults with no recently reported acute infections or vaccinations. Every donor was a Caucasian adult living in Nashville, Tennessee, USA. Blood was collected by leukapheresis, and PBMCs were isolated by Ficoll-Histopaque density gradient centrifugation and then cryopreserved in liquid nitrogen vapor phase. Purity and quantity of every magnetically sorted T cell population were checked by analytical flow cytometry. Genomic DNA was isolated from each sorted fraction and quantified by UV absorbance on a Nanodrop 2000c. The CDR3 measures 14 amino acids from cysteine to phenylalanine. Of all the DNA, just the CDR3 is kept, 42 bases in frame from base 1. CDR1 PRHDT and CDR2 FYEKMQ were looked up in the germline V gene (reference sequence).

TCR CDR3 regions were amplified from genomic DNA by multiplex PCR using the deep immunoSEQ assay. For each cell subset, the extracted genomic DNA was distributed evenly across all wells of several immunoSEQ 96-well plates, and each plate served as one replicate. For sorted subsets, roughly 200 ng genomic DNA, equal to tens of thousands of T cell genomes, was loaded into each replicate PCR. Purified libraries were quantified with a Qubit 3.0 fluorometer, sized on a Bioanalyzer 2100, and re-quantified with the KAPA Library Quantification kit. A separate single-read 150-cycle Illumina NextSeq 550 flow cell was used to sequence each immunoSEQ 96-well plate. Per the authors' processing: Because the immunoSEQ output included only junctional sequences and no quality scores, the filtering could not be the same as the filtering used for full-length reads. To assign V/J genes and CDR3, sequences were annotated against IMGT germline references using PyIR, a Python wrapper for IgBLAST v1.9. Reads were filtered out if the reads had weak V/J assignments (E-value above 1e-6), no CDR3, stop codons, out-of-frame junctions, or ambiguous translated residues. V3J clonotypes were defined as sequences sharing the same inferred V gene, J gene, and CDR3 amino acid sequence. To compute the percentage overlap between repertoires, the number of shared unique clonotypes was divided by the size of the smaller repertoire. Repertoire richness was assessed with RTK rarefaction, the Chao1 estimator, and Recon v2.1 estimates of unobserved clonotypes. OLGA was used to compute generation probabilities for all TCRbeta clonotypes that the gDNA method yielded from a handful of donors. The immuneACCESS repertoire file appears here via TCRdb, limited to in-frame rearrangements. These files lack a portion of the clones; in checked studies, under half of the deficit traces to unresolved V genes, and the cause of the others is not known. Clone size and V and J calls were adopted from that table, with D and trimming inferred from the DNA. Here the sample has around 650,000 clones; about 96% occur a single time. Of the sample, about 0.12% is held by the ten largest clones.

Results the study describes overall, beyond this receptor: The genetic and exposure-history diversity represented was limited by the small number of donors. Pairwise subsampling led to the expectation that sequencing depth would affect the degree of clonotype sharing among donors. Across a few donors, approximately 5% of naive CD4, 3% to 4% of naive CD8, 2.3% of memory CD4, and 0.4% to 0.45% of memory CD8 clonotypes were shared. Sampling was limited to blood, and TCR repertoires in tissue likely differ from TCR repertoires in blood. Estimated clonotype richness was generally larger for naive than for memory subsets. Rarefaction of sorted-subset datasets indicated incomplete sequencing despite the large sequencing depth. Clonotypes shared by all four sorted-subset donors showed higher generation probabilities than non-shared clonotypes.

Turning to this clone: There is no known antigen for this receptor. No quality values exist for individual bases; no much larger clone is one base distant.

The TCR sequence derives from a woman aged 25-40 years in good health. Sequenced sample: naive CD8+ T cells sorted from blood. The cell subset or site label, as the study defines it: CD45RA+CCR7+. This receptor chain uses TRBV13 and TRBJ2-5; the D segment could be TRBD2, given 5 matching bases. The J call may not be correct, given that the DNA end is closer to TRBJ2-7. The CDR3 region reads CASSDGLLSYEQYF. The base sequence is TGTGCCAGCAGCGACGGACTCCTCTCCTACGAGCAGTACTTC.